The T cell receptor beta chain under discussion was sequenced for a study of CD8+CD57+ T cells in acquired aplastic anemia. Overall study context: An average of approximately 3.2 ug of DNA was obtained from sorted CD4+ and CD8+ cells.

General study points: Controls and patients did not differ significantly in CD8+ Simpson's diversity.

The study profiled TCR beta VDJ and CDR3 using genomic DNA as template. Via MiXCR, TCRdb re-called the reads, giving one row per CDR3 protein. The sample includes about 190,000 distinct CDR3 sequences, around 45% of them seen just once. Per the germline V gene, CDR1 is KGHSH and CDR2 is LQKENI. Trimming took 1 base from V and 3 from J, leaving 8 bases between them. CDR3 length: 14 amino acids. About this clonotype itself: Its specificity is unknown.

Sequencing was done on patients that had shown CD8+CD57+ cell expansion by flow cytometry. Specimen: sorted CD4+, CD8+, or CD8+CD57+ T cells (not recorded which) from PBMCs. The sequence derives from a human donor with aplastic anemia. The chain combines TRBV18 with TRBJ2-3; D unresolved. CDR3 sequence (DNA): TGTGCCAGCTCACCACAGGGTAGGACAGATACGCAGTATTTT. This sequence encodes CASSPQGRTDTQYF.